This T cell receptor (beta chain) was identified in a study of blood T cell repertoires in COVID-19. Enrolment of Seattle patients took place during active infection, and they were followed longitudinally. Libraries were prepared by immunoSEQ multiplex PCR; TCRdb keeps only in-frame clonotypes and omits some of them. The table lists over 150,000 clones, around four fifths of them singletons. This CDR3 is 14 amino acids long. After removal of 0 bases from V and 5 bases from J, the junction contained 3 bases not matched to a gene. Germline values: CDR1 SGHNT, CDR2 YYREEE (reference sequence). The clonotype originates from a woman of 80 years or more with COVID-19, enrolled during active disease. The specimen sequenced was peripheral blood. The gene calls are TRBV5-4 and TRBJ2-5; 8 nucleotides match TRBD1. The CDR3 sequence is CASSLAGGKETQYF. For the CDR3, the DNA is TGTGCCAGCAGCTTGGCAGGGGGCAAGGAGACCCAGTACTTC. The full variable domain, rest sourced from reference TRBV5-4 and TRBJ2-5, is ETGVTQSPTHLIKTRGQQVTLRCSSQSGHNTVSWYQQALGQGPQFIFQYYREEENGRGNFPPRFSGLQFPNYSSELNVNALELDDSALYLCASSLAGGKETQYFGPGTRLLVL.